Each of the 19 T cell receptor beta chains below was sequenced from the same sample in a study of naive and memory T cell subsets. Four PCR rounds used nested alpha and beta constant region primers plus the SP2 primer. TCRdb re-analysed the 5' RACE reads in MiXCR, keeping a single row per CDR3 protein. There are roughly 62,000 distinct CDR3 sequences in the sample; 7.2% occur only once, and 9% to 10% lies in the top ten. A UMI-containing oligonucleotide was joined by 3' ligation to the TCR cDNA template. These receptors all come from a male donor in good health.

This clonotype has ten or more counts. This chain joins TRBV30 and TRBJ2-7; D uncertain. This CDR3 spans 15 amino acids. The V gene lost 0 bases and the J gene lost 3 bases, with 15 bases spanning the gap. Looked up from germline, CDR1 is GTSNPN and CDR2 is SVGIG (reference sequence). CDR3 DNA: TGTGCCTGGAGTGTTCCTTTGGGAACCCACTACGAGCAGTACTTC. Residues: CAWSVPLGTHYEQYF. The full variable domain, in which reference TRBV30 and TRBJ2-7 provide the parts outside the CDR3, is SQTIHQWPATLVQPVGSPLSLECTVEGTSNPNLYWYRQAAGRGLQLLFYSVGIGQISSEVPQNLSASRPQDRQFILSSKKLLLSDSGFYLCAWSVPLGTHYEQYFGPGTRLTVT.

This sequence joins TRBV7-8 and TRBJ2-7, with a tentative D call TRBD2 (6 bases). Germline V lookup: CDR1 SGHVS, CDR2 FQNEAQ. Trimming left V 5 bases short and J 0 bases short, with 17 bases between. There are 16 residues in the CDR3. The CDR3 DNA follows: TGTGCCAGCAGCCCCCCCCCTAGCGTAAACTCCTACGAGCAGTACTTC. Translating gives CASSPPPSVNSYEQYF.

The V and J genes are TRBV7-8 and TRBJ1-2; D is unclear. The germline V gene encodes CDR1 SGHVS and CDR2 FQNEAQ. V was cut by 2 bases and J by 0 bases, with 7 bases left in between. This CDR3 is built from 14 residues. The CDR3 is CASSLYGANYGYTF. The CDR3 DNA follows: TGTGCCAGCAGCTTATATGGAGCTAACTATGGCTACACCTTC.

The V gene is TRBV15, the J gene TRBJ2-7; D remains ambiguous. The CDR3 covers 14 residues. In germline, CDR1 is LNHNV, CDR2 YYDKDF (reference sequence). The V end lost 1 base, the J end lost 0 bases, and 7 bases lay between the germline ends. CDR3 nucleotides: TGTGCCACCAGCAGAGGAGTTTTCTCCTACGAGCAGTACTTC. As protein: CATSRGVFSYEQYF.

The V and J genes are TRBV5-6 and TRBJ2-5; a weak D match, TRBD1 (6 bases). The CDR3 runs 14 residues. Germline CDR1 SGHDT, CDR2 YYEEEE. V lost 3 bases and J lost 5, with 14 bases in between. The CDR3 DNA reads as TGTGCCAGCAGCTCAGGGGCCGTGGGGGAGACCCAGTACTTC. Protein product: CASSSGAVGETQYF.

This clonotype was detected ten times or more. This chain connects TRBV13 to TRBJ1-1, with D maybe TRBD1 (6 bases). There are 15 residues in the CDR3. V dropped 3 bases and J dropped 8 bases, with 19 bases sitting between them. Germline V gene data show CDR1 as PRHDT and CDR2 as FYEKMQ (reference sequence). The CDR3 reads CASSFQPGAGAEAFF. CDR3 coding DNA: TGTGCCAGCAGCTTCCAACCCGGGGCAGGGGCCGAAGCTTTCTTT. Full variable domain (rest looked up from reference TRBV13 and TRBJ1-1): AAGVIQSPRHLIKEKRETATLKCYPIPRHDTVYWYQQGPGQDPQFLISFYEKMQSDKGSIPDRFSAQQFSDYHSELNMSSLELGDSALYFCASSFQPGAGAEAFFGQGTRLTVV.

This chain joins TRBV4-1 and TRBJ2-7, with D maybe TRBD1 (6 bases). Germline lookup yields CDR1 MGHRA and CDR2 YSYEKL. The CDR3 is 15 residues long. V was clipped by 4 bases and J by 6 bases, with 19 bases between them. The CDR3 protein is CASSRYRDPPSEQYF. CDR3 nucleotides: TGCGCCAGCAGCCGGTACAGGGATCCCCCCTCCGAGCAGTACTTC.

This clonotype came up a few times. The chain combines TRBV6-1 with TRBJ2-7, with a weak D call TRBD1 (5 bases). The CDR3 consists of 13 residues. Germline CDR1 MNHNS, CDR2 SASEGT. The ends were cut back, 2 bases at V and 3 bases at J, with 8 bases in the middle. The DNA of the CDR3 is TGTGCCAGCAGTGAATGGGGCCACTACGAGCAGTACTTC. Translation: CASSEWGHYEQYF.

This clonotype occurred a few times. The rearrangement uses TRBV6-1 and TRBJ2-1; D call uncertain. The CDR3 totals 14 residues. Germline V gene data show CDR1 as MNHNS and CDR2 as SASEGT. V was clipped by 6 bases and J by 0 bases, with 9 bases between them. CDR3 DNA: TGTGCCAGCAGGTTACACAGCTCCTACAATGAGCAGTTCTTC. Amino acids: CASRLHSSYNEQFF.

This clonotype turned up a few times. The chain carries TRBV10-2 and TRBJ2-1, with TRBD2 identical over 12 bases. Losses at the gene ends were 7 bases for V and 0 bases for J; bases not matched to a gene: 4. CDR3 length: 16 amino acids. The V gene's germline CDR1 is WSHSY and CDR2 SAAADI. The CDR3, as DNA: TGCGCCAGCAACAAACTAGCGGGGGGCTCCTACAATGAGCAGTTCTTC. Translating gives CASNKLAGGSYNEQFF.

The chain is built from TRBV28 and TRBJ2-7, with 10 bases lining up with TRBD1. The junction had 3 bases not matched to a gene; V was cut back by 5 bases and J by 5 bases. The CDR3 has 13 residues. The germline gives CDR1 MDHEN, CDR2 SYDVKM. The CDR3 region has the DNA TGTGCCAGCAGTGGACAGGGGGGCAACGAGCAGTACTTC. Its protein product is CASSGQGGNEQYF.

The DNA for the CDR3 is TGTGCCACCTCCGCGGGGGCAACTAGCGGCTACACCTTC. Amino acids: CATSAGATSGYTF. The chain is built from TRBV6-5 and TRBJ1-2; tentative D call: TRBD1 (6 bases). The germline gives CDR1 MNHEY, CDR2 SVGAGI. Trimming cost V 10 bases and J 8 bases, with 20 bases left between them. The CDR3 covers 13 residues.

This clonotype has ten or more counts. V gene TRBV6-2 or TRBV6-3 combines with J gene TRBJ2-7, with D perhaps TRBD1 (5 bases). Germline values: CDR1 MNHEY, CDR2 SVGEGT. This CDR3 has 14 amino acids. Trimming removed 4 bases at V and 1 base at J, with 11 bases between. CDR3 sequence (DNA): TGTGCCAGCAGTTCAGCACAGGCGTCCTACGAGCAGTACTTC. Amino acids: CASSSAQASYEQYF.

This sequence joins TRBV14 and TRBJ2-6; no clear D. Germline lookup yields CDR1 SGHDN and CDR2 FVKESK. The CDR3 consists of 16 residues. Trimming took 3 bases from V and 0 from J, leaving 9 bases between them. The CDR3 sequence is CASSQFGLSGANVLTF. Written as DNA, the CDR3 is TGTGCCAGCAGCCAGTTTGGGCTCTCTGGGGCCAACGTCCTGACTTTC.

Many counts were recorded for this clonotype. The CDR3: CASNDREDTEAFF. As DNA, the CDR3 is TGTGCCAGCAATGACAGGGAGGACACTGAAGCTTTCTTT. The chain carries TRBV6-5 and TRBJ1-1; TRBD1 aligns across 7 bases. The CDR3 runs 13 residues. J lost 3 bases, V lost 7 bases, and 5 bases had no gene match. The V gene's germline CDR1 is MNHEY and CDR2 SVGAGI.

The chain couples TRBV5-4 to TRBJ1-1; D is possibly TRBD1 (5 bases). Deletions cut 1 base from V and 2 bases from J, with 15 bases between. Germline values: CDR1 SGHNT, CDR2 YYREEE (reference sequence). The CDR3 runs 16 residues. CDR3 amino acids: CASSLMRGEANTEAFF. For the CDR3, the DNA is TGTGCCAGCAGCTTGATGAGGGGAGAGGCAAACACTGAAGCTTTCTTT.

This clonotype was found a few times. V and J are TRBV20-1 and TRBJ2-5, with D unclear. This CDR3 region has 14 residues. Germline loops: CDR1 DFQATT, CDR2 SNEGSKA (reference sequence). The ends were cut back, 0 bases at V and 5 bases at J, with 13 bases in the middle. CDR3 coding DNA: TGCAGTGCTAGAGATTTGGAAGGTCCGGAGACCCAGTACTTC. Protein: CSARDLEGPETQYF.

This clonotype was seen more than once but under ten times. The chain joins TRBV12-5 to TRBJ1-5, with TRBD1 identical over 7 bases. The V gene's germline CDR1 is LGHNT and CDR2 FRNRAP. The length of the CDR3 is 17 residues. Unmatched junction bases numbered 12, after V lost 2 bases and J lost 5 bases. CDR3 amino acids: CASGLLWEQGSDQPQHF. Written as DNA, the CDR3 is TGTGCTAGTGGTTTGCTCTGGGAACAGGGGTCGGATCAGCCCCAGCATTTT.

Of note for this clonotype: This sequence may be a read error, since a much larger clone differs from it by one base. The chain combines TRBV19 with TRBJ2-1; 9 nucleotides agree with TRBD2. The V gene end was trimmed by 7 bases and the J gene end by 4 bases; junction bases not matched to a gene: 5. Germline V gene sequence: CDR1 LNHDA, CDR2 SQIVND (reference sequence). This CDR3 is built from 14 residues. CDR3 amino acids: CASNHSGGYNEQFF. DNA of the CDR3: TGTGCCAGTAATCATAGCGGGGGTTACAATGAGCAGTTCTTC.